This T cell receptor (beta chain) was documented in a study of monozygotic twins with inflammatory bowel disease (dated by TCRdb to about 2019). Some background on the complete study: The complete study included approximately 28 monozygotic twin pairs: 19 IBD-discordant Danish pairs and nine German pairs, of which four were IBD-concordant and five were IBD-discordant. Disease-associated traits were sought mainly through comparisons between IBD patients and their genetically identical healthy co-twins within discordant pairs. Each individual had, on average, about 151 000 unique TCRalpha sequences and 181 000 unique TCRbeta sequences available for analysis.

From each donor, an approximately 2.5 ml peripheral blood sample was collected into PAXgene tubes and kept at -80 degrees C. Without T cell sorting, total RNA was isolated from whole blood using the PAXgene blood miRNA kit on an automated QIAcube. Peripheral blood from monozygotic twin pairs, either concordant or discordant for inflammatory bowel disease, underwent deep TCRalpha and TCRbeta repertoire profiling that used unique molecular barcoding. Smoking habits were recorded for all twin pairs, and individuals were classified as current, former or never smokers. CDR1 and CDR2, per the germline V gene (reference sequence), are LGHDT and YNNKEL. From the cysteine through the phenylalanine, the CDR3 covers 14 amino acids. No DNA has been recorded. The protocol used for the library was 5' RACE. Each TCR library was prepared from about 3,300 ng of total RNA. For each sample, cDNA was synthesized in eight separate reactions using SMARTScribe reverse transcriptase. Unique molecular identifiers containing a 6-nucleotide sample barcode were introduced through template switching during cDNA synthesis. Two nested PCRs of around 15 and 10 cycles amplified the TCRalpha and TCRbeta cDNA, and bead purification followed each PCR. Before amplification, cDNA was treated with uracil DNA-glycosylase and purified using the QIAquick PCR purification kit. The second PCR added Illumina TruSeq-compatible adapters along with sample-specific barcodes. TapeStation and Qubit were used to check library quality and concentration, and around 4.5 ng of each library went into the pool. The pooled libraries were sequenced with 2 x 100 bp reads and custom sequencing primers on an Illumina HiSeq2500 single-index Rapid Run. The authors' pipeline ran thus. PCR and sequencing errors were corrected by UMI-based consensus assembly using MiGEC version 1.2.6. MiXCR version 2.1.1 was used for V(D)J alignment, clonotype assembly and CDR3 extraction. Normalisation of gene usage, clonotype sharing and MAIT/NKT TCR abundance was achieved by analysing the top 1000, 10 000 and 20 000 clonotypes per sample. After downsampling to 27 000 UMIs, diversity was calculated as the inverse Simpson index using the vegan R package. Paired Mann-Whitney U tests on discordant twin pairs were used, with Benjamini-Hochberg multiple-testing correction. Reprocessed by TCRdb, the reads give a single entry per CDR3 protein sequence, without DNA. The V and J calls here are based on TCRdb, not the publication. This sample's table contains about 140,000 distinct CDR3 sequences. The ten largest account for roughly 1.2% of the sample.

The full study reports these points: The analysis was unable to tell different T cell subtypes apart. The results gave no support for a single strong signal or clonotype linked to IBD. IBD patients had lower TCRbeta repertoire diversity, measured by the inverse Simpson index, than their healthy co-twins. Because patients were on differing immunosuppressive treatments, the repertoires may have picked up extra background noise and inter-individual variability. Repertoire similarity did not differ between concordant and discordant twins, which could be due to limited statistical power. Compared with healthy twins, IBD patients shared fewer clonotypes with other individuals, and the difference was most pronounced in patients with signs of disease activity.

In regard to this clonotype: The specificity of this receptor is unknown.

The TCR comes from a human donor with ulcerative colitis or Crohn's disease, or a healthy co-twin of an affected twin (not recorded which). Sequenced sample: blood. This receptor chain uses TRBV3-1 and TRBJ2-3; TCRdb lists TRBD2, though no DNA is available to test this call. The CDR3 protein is CASSQDFGSDTQYF.